The sequence of this T cell receptor beta chain was determined in a study of molecular identifiers for immune sequencing clone quantification. Turning to the study itself: Four of five RNA aliquots from approximately 20,000 or 98,000 naive CD8 T cells were sequenced.

The CDR3 spans 17 residues. The V and J ends lost 4 bases and 0 bases, in that order; junction bases with no gene match: 3. Germline V gene lookup returns CDR1 MNHEY and CDR2 SVGAGI. Regarding the study as a whole: Under 1% of molecules in naive cells, but over 98% of effector molecules, belonged to clones above 20 RNA copies.

Ten or more counts support this clonotype. The antigen is undetermined. Libraries of bulk TCR were made by previously described methods (with listed TCR primers). TCRdb independently ran MiXCR on the PCR reads; one entry per CDR3 protein. Of 400,000 to 600,000 distinct CDR3 sequences detected, about a quarter appear once; the ten largest clones hold around 0.76%. The chain combines TRBV6-5 with TRBJ2-1, with TRBD2 matching over 13 bases. The receptor was isolated from a human donor in good health. Some libraries in this study had Jurkat cell RNA spiked in. The specimen was naive CD8+ T cells from blood, with Jurkat cell RNA spiked in. The sample's subset: FACS-sorted CD8+CD4-CCR7+CD45RA+ naive T cells. CDR3 DNA sequence: TGTGCCAGCAGTTGGACTAGCGGGAGTAACTCCTACAATGAGCAGTTCTTC. Translating it yields CASSWTSGSNSYNEQFF.